The following is a T cell receptor (beta chain) sequence with its context. Its target is not known. The sample originates from a study of cytomegalovirus exposure and HLA in healthy donors. The CDR3 covers 14 residues. Trimming took 0 bases from V and 5 from J, leaving 12 bases between them. CDR1 and CDR2 (germline): SGHRS, YFSETQ. PCR involved 60 Vbeta and 13 Jbeta primers. Measured with immunoSEQ multiplex PCR; TCRdb has only the in-frame clones, and not every one. This sample has about 140,000 clones, with roughly four fifths found just once. Regarding the study as a whole: When a later analysis was performed, an Asian-associated ancestry cluster reportedly had fewer N-insertions than the approximately 600-donor mean.

The receptor was derived from a man between 18 and 35 years old in good health and CMV-seropositive. The sample taken for sequencing was PBMCs. The genes are TRBV5-1 and TRBJ2-7; D is unclear. The CDR3 DNA is TGCGCCAGCAGCTTGGTTACGGGTCCCAACGAGCAGTACTTC. It specifies CASSLVTGPNEQYF.